These 19 T cell receptor beta chains originate from one sample sequenced in a study of spatial heterogeneity in lung cancer. General study findings and limits: Tumors with more nonsynonymous mutations had more expanded intratumoral alpha and beta TCRs.

Antigen specificity for these receptors is unknown. One entry per CDR3 protein results from TCRdb running MiXCR on the 5' RACE reads. The sample shows about 15,000 distinct CDR3 sequences, less than 7.5% of them seen only once. The time point: sample taken at primary tumor resection. Material: lung tumor tissue, obtained at surgery. These receptors all come from a male donor with early-stage non-small cell lung cancer.

This clonotype was observed at least ten times. The V gene is TRBV20-1, the J gene TRBJ1-4; D perhaps matches TRBD1 (5 bases). The germline V gene has CDR1 DFQATT and CDR2 SNEGSKA (reference sequence). The V end was cut by 3 bases, the J end by 0 bases, with 8 bases between. CDR3 length: 14 residues. The CDR3 bases are TGCAGTGCTAGCCCAGGGCCAACTAATGAAAAACTGTTTTTT. Protein: CSASPGPTNEKLFF.

This clonotype was seen many times. The chain couples TRBV5-4 to TRBJ2-5; D gene ambiguous. V lost 2 bases to trimming and J lost 2 bases, with 7 bases between them. The CDR3 spans 13 residues. In germline, CDR1 is SGHNT, CDR2 YYREEE (reference sequence). The CDR3 loop is CASSFRAQETQYF. CDR3 sequence (DNA): TGTGCCAGCAGCTTCCGGGCTCAAGAGACCCAGTACTTC.

This clonotype was counted ten times or more. The chain links TRBV27 to TRBJ1-1; D uncertain. Per germline, CDR1 MNHEY and CDR2 SMNVEV (reference sequence). Trimming removed 3 bases from V and 2 bases from J, with 10 bases in between. The CDR3 consists of 14 residues. The CDR3 spells CASSFRSQNTEAFF. The CDR3 DNA sequence: TGTGCCAGCAGTTTCAGAAGTCAAAACACTGAAGCTTTCTTT.

This clonotype was detected ten times or more. The CDR3 protein is CASSPAPRGEQFF. The CDR3 nucleotides read TGTGCCAGCAGCCCTGCTCCTAGGGGTGAGCAGTTCTTC. The genes are TRBV7-2 and TRBJ2-1; D perhaps matches TRBD1 (5 bases). Germline CDR1 and CDR2: SGHTA and FQGNSA. V lost 5 bases and J 9 bases, leaving 14 bases between the germline ends. This CDR3 spans 13 amino acids.

This clonotype appeared many times. The chain is built from TRBV7-6 and TRBJ2-3, with TRBD1 matching over 7 bases. This CDR3 contains 17 residues. Germline V gene sequence: CDR1 SGHVS, CDR2 FNYEAQ. The V and J ends lost 0 bases and 3 bases, in that order; junction bases with no gene match: 9. The CDR3 nucleotides are TGTGCCAGCAGCTTAGCGCACAGGGGAGTCCAAACAGATACGCAGTATTTT. It encodes CASSLAHRGVQTDTQYF.

This clonotype was seen many times. V and J are TRBV5-4 and TRBJ2-7, with D perhaps TRBD2 (5 bases). The CDR3 sequence is 12 residues long. V was pared by 4 bases and J by 0 bases, with 5 bases between. Germline V gives CDR1 SGHNT, CDR2 YYREEE (reference sequence). Written as DNA, the CDR3 is TGTGCCAGCAGCCGGGACTCCTACGAGCAGTACTTC. Encoded protein: CASSRDSYEQYF.

The V gene is TRBV5-4, the J gene TRBJ2-3, with 12 bases that match TRBD2. V lost 3 bases and J lost 0; bases outside the gene matches: 5. The CDR3 has 17 amino acids. Germline CDR1 SGHNT, CDR2 YYREEE (reference sequence). The CDR3 bases are TGTGCCAGCAGCTGGGACGGACTAGCGGGGAGCACAGATACGCAGTATTTT. This encodes CASSWDGLAGSTDTQYF.

This clonotype came up many times. The rearrangement links TRBV6-1 to TRBJ2-6, with D possibly matching TRBD1 (6 bases). V lost 3 bases, J lost 0 bases, and 6 bases lay in between. The CDR3 covers 15 residues. Germline-derived CDR1 and CDR2 are MNHNS and SASEGT. As DNA, the CDR3 is TGTGCCAGCAGTGAGGACAGCTCTGGGGCCAACGTCCTGACTTTC. It encodes CASSEDSSGANVLTF.

This clonotype has ten or more counts. V and J are TRBV2 and TRBJ2-4, with 10 bases aligning to TRBD2. After removal of 4 bases from V and 0 bases from J, the junction contained 15 bases not matched to a gene. Germline CDR1 and CDR2: SNHLY and FYNNEI. The length of the CDR3 is 20 residues. As DNA, the CDR3 is TGTGCCAGCAGTGGTCGGGCTAGCGGGAGCCCGACAAGAGCCAAAAACATTCAGTACTTC. This translates into CASSGRASGSPTRAKNIQYF.

This clonotype came up many times. The chain has TRBV20-1 and TRBJ2-1, with D possibly being TRBD1 (5 bases). The CDR3 contains 16 residues. V was shortened by 5 bases and J by 0 bases, with 17 bases between the two germline ends. Germline lookup yields CDR1 DFQATT and CDR2 SNEGSKA (reference sequence). The CDR3 DNA reads as TGCAGTGCTTCACGCAGGGCTTCAAGCTCCTACAATGAGCAGTTCTTC. It is translated as CSASRRASSSYNEQFF.

By share of the sample, this clonotype is medium-sized. The chain has TRBV20-1 and TRBJ1-5; perhaps TRBD1 as D (5 bases). Germline V gene lookup returns CDR1 DFQATT and CDR2 SNEGSKA (reference sequence). The CDR3 totals 14 residues. V lost 0 bases and J 1 base, leaving 7 bases between the germline ends. CDR3 bases: TGCAGTGCTAGAGAGGACACAAGCAATCAGCCCCAGCATTTT. As protein: CSAREDTSNQPQHF.

This clonotype was recorded at least ten times. This chain links TRBV7-2 with TRBJ2-1; the match to TRBD2 covers 10 bases. The germline V gene has CDR1 SGHTA and CDR2 FQGNSA. V lost 1 base to trimming and J lost 4 bases; unmatched junction nucleotides: 4. The CDR3 is 16 amino acids. CDR3 DNA: TGTGCCAGCAGCTTAGATCCAGCGGGGGGGTACAATGAGCAGTTCTTC. Its translation is CASSLDPAGGYNEQFF. The variable domain in full, with the rest retrieved from reference TRBV7-2 and TRBJ2-1, is GAGVSQSPSNKVTEKGKDVELRCDPISGHTALYWYRQSLGQGLEFLIYFQGNSAPDKSGLPSDRFSAERTGGSVSTLTIQRTQQEDSAVYLCASSLDPAGGYNEQFFGPGTRLTVL.

This clonotype was counted ten times or more. The chain links TRBV6-6 to TRBJ2-7; D perhaps matches TRBD2 (6 bases). The CDR3 loop spans 12 amino acids. Germline assignment: CDR1 MNHNY and CDR2 SVGAGI (reference sequence). V gave up 9 bases and J gave up 2 bases, with 11 bases separating them. CDR3 DNA: TGTGCCAGTGGCGGGACCGCCTACGAGCAGTACTTC. This sequence encodes CASGGTAYEQYF.

This clonotype has a count of ten or more. The chain employs TRBV20-1 and TRBJ2-5, with 7 bases fitting TRBD1. This CDR3 spans 13 amino acids. The junction had 4 bases not matched to a gene; V was cut back by 4 bases and J by 2 bases. The germline gives CDR1 DFQATT, CDR2 SNEGSKA (reference sequence). The CDR3 DNA reads TGCAGTGCTACAGGGACAGCGCAAGAGACCCAGTACTTC. It codes for CSATGTAQETQYF.

This clonotype occurred many times. This chain links TRBV9 with TRBJ2-7; 7 bases are shared with TRBD2. The V gene's germline CDR1 is SGDLS and CDR2 YYNGEE. V shed 2 bases, J shed 2 bases, and the junction held 4 bases outside the gene matches. CDR3 length: 14 residues. CDR3 in DNA: TGTGCCAGCAGCGTCACTGCGGGAGCCTACGAGCAGTACTTC. Protein product: CASSVTAGAYEQYF. The full variable domain, completed using reference TRBV9 and TRBJ2-7, is DSGVTQTPKHLITATGQRVTLRCSPRSGDLSVYWYQQSLDQGLQFLIQYYNGEERAKGNILERFSAQQFPDLHSELNLSSLELGDSALYFCASSVTAGAYEQYFGPGTRLTVT.

This clonotype was seen many times. V is TRBV3-1 and J is TRBJ1-6; possible D gene TRBD1, 5 bases. CDR3 length equals 16 residues. Germline CDR1 reads LGHDT; CDR2 reads YNNKEL (reference sequence). Trimming cost V 0 bases and J 5 bases, with 11 bases left between them. CDR3 DNA sequence: TGTGCCAGCAGCCAAGACGGAGGGGAAGATAATTCACCCCTCCACTTT. Translating it yields CASSQDGGEDNSPLHF. The full variable domain, in which reference TRBV3-1 and TRBJ1-6 provide the parts outside the CDR3, is DTAVSQTPKYLVTQMGNDKSIKCEQNLGHDTMYWYKQDSKKFLKIMFSYNNKELIINETVPNRFSPKSPDKAHLNLHINSLELGDSAVYFCASSQDGGEDNSPLHFGNGTRLTVT.

This clonotype was observed many times. V usage is TRBV25-1 and J usage is TRBJ1-2; D remains unclear. Trimming removed 4 bases from V and 8 bases from J, with 8 bases in between. Germline CDR1 and CDR2: MGHDK and SYGVNS. This CDR3 contains 11 residues. DNA for the CDR3: TGTGCCAGCAGTGGACTCCCCGGCTACACCTTC. This translates into CASSGLPGYTF.

This clonotype has a handful of counts. Written as DNA, the CDR3 is TGTGCCACGCAACTCCGGGGGCTGAATCAGCCCCAGCATTTT. Translating it yields CATQLRGLNQPQHF. The chain couples TRBV24-1 to TRBJ1-5; maybe TRBD1 (6 bases). The germline CDR1 and CDR2 sequences are KGHDR and SFDVKD. The V end was cut by 10 bases, the J end by 4 bases, with 16 bases between. This CDR3 contains 14 residues.

This clonotype was seen ten or more times. The chain couples TRBV7-3 to TRBJ1-1; 9 positions agree with TRBD1. Trimming at V came to 5 bases and at J to 1 base, leaving 11 bases not matched to a gene. The CDR3 runs to 17 residues. The germline gives CDR1 SGHTA, CDR2 FQGTGA. CDR3 coding DNA: TGTGCCAGCAGCGCAACAGGGGGCTCATTCGAGAACACTGAAGCTTTCTTT. Translation gives CASSATGGSFENTEAFF.